Reported below is one T cell receptor (beta chain). Its antigen remains undetermined. No base-level quality is on record; no much larger clone is a single base apart. This specimen comes from a study of T-cell memory formation after mild COVID-19 (TCRdb year 2021). Background on the whole study: Most TCR sequence clusters were specific to one of the two donors. In a couple of donors, T-cell clones that expanded and contracted after mild COVID-19 were followed by sequencing TCRalpha and TCRbeta repertoires longitudinally. The cohort comprised two young, previously healthy adult volunteers, one female and one male.

The CDR3 covers 16 residues, taking in both the cysteine and the phenylalanine. The kept DNA is CDR3 alone, 48 bases in frame from the first base. Sequences MNHNY (CDR1) and SVGAGI (CDR2) are obtained from the germline V gene (reference sequence). Trimmed from V: 5 bases; trimmed from J: 7 bases; junction bases lacking a gene match: 11. Sequencing was performed on an Illumina NovaSeq 6000. TCRalpha and TCRbeta cDNA libraries were built by 5'RACE with constant-segment primers, adding sample barcodes and unique molecular identifiers. RNA was extracted from every sample with Trizol reagent. The libraries were amplified in two PCR steps, and the second step added a second sample barcode and Illumina TruSeq adapters. The libraries were sequenced on an Illumina NovaSeq using 2 x 150 bp paired-end reads. The authors' analysis ran thus. The reads were demultiplexed and collapsed into UMI-guided consensus sequences using migec v1.2.7. Using mixcr v2.1.11, UMI consensuses were aligned to TRA and TRB V and J templates and then assembled into clonotypes. A clonotype was counted as expanded or contracted only if both edgeR and NoisET called the change significant, with noise models trained on biological replicates. For edgeR calls, the cutoffs were a false discovery rate-adjusted p below 0.01 and a log2 fold-change threshold of 1. As an exploratory analysis of dynamics, max-normalized trajectories of the 1000 most abundant clonotypes were examined with PCA combined with hierarchical clustering. Each responding clone was given a CD4 or CD8 phenotype based on the CD4+ and CD8+ repertoires, which had been sequenced separately. TCRdb's own reprocessing of the public reads used fastp at Q25 and MiXCR and kept productive beta chains. One record per CDR3 amino acid sequence lists the most common genes and DNA. V and J calls and clone size were set by TCRdb, not the authors. This sample is represented by about 290,000 distinct CDR3 sequences; 15% to 20% of them were singletons. 22% of the sample comes from the top ten.

PBMCs were isolated by Ficoll-Paque density gradient centrifugation. Study-level results and caveats: Some responding clones were detected in pre-infection memory, which suggested that pre-existing cross-reactive memory T cells had joined the SARS-CoV-2 response. From day 15 to 85, contracting clones showed balanced CD4/CD8 phenotypes, whereas a second wave of clones that expanded from day 15 to 37 leaned towards CD4+. The study included only a couple of mild cases, and larger cohorts that include severe cases with pre-infection samples were judged to be necessary. Contracting CD4+ clones were found mainly in CM and EM memory subsets, while CD8+ clones were enriched in EMRA. Whether the second-wave clones peaking on day 37 were SARS-CoV-2 specific was not confirmed.

Rearrangement joined TRBV6-6 to TRBJ1-5; 10 bases in between match TRBD1. Sequencing input: PBMCs or a T cell subset sorted from them (not recorded which). The TCR was taken from a man younger than 35 who had mild COVID-19 (a few samples of this study predate the infection). The sample titles of this study are shuffled in the database, so cell type and time point are left out; the donor was told from shared clones. The CDR3 protein: CASSTPGGQGIQPQHF. The nucleotide sequence is TGTGCCAGCAGTACCCCCGGGGGACAGGGGATCCAGCCCCAGCATTTT.